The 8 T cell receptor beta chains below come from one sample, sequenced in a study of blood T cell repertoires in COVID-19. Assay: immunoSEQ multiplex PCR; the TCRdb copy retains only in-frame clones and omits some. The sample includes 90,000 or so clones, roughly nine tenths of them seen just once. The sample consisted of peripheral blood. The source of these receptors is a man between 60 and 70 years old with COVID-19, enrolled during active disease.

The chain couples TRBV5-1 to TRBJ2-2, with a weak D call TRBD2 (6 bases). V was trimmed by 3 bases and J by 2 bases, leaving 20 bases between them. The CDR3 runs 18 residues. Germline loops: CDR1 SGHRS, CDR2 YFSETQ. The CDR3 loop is CASSSSLAPILNTGELFF. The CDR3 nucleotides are TGCGCCAGCAGCTCTTCTCTAGCGCCGATTTTAAACACCGGGGAGCTGTTTTTT.

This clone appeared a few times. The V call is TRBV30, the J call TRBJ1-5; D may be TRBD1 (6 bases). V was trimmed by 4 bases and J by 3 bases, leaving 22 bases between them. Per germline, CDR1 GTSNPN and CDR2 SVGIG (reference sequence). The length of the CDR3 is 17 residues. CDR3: CAWNKKQGVGFNQPQHF. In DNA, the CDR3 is TGTGCCTGGAATAAGAAACAGGGTGTTGGATTCAATCAGCCCCAGCATTTT.

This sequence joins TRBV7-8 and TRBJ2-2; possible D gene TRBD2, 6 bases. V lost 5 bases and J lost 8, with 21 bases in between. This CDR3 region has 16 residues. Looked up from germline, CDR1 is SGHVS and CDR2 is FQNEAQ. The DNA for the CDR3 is TGTGCCAGCAGCGCCAACCGGGGGATCAACCTGGGGGAGCTGTTTTTT. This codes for CASSANRGINLGELFF.

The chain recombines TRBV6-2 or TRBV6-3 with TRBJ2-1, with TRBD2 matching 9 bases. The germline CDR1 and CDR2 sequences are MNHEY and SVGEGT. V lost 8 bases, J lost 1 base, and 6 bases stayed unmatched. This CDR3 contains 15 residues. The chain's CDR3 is CASCLSGRSYNEQFF. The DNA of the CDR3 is TGTGCCAGCTGCCTTAGCGGGAGATCCTACAATGAGCAGTTCTTC.

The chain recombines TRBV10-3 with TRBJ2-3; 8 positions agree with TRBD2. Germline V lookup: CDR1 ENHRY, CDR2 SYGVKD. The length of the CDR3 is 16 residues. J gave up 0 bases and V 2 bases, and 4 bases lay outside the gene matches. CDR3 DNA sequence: TGTGCCATCAGTGAGGGATTAGCGGGGAGCACAGATACGCAGTATTTT. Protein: CAISEGLAGSTDTQYF.

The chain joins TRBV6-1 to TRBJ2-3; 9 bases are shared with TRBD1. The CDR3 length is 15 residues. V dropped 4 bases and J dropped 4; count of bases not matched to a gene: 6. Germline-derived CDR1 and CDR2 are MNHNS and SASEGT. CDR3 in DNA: TGTGCCAGCAGTGTATCCGGGACAGGGCCAGATACGCAGTATTTT. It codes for CASSVSGTGPDTQYF.

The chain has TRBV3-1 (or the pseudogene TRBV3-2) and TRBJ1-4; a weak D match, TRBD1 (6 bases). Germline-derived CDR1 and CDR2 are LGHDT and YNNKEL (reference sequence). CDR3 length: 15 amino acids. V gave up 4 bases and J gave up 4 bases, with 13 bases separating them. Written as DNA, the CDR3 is TGTGCCAGCAGCCCACTGGAGGACAGTAATGAAAAACTGTTTTTT. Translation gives CASSPLEDSNEKLFF.

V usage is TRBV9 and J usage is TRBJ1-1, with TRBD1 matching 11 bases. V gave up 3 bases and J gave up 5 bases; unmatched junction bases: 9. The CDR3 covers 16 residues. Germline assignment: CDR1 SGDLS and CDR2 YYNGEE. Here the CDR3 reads CASSDRTGGVATEAFF. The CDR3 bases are TGTGCCAGCAGCGACCGGACAGGGGGCGTCGCGACTGAAGCTTTCTTT.